These 29 T cell receptor beta chains came from one sample sequenced in a study of cytomegalovirus exposure and HLA in healthy donors. A multiplex PCR was run with 60 Vbeta primers and 13 Jbeta primers. Profiled with immunoSEQ multiplex PCR; TCRdb holds only in-frame clones, not every one. The sample comprises around 100,000 clones, approximately 70% of which are singletons, and around 3.5% rests with the top ten. The sequenced sample consisted of PBMCs. The receptors were sampled from a man in his forties in good health and CMV-seronegative.

This clone was counted a few times. J is TRBJ2-2 and V is TRBV27; D possibly corresponds to TRBD1 (5 bases). Deletions cut 10 bases from V and 4 bases from J, with 13 bases between. CDR1 and CDR2 (germline): MNHEY, SMNVEV (reference sequence). This CDR3 region has 13 residues. The CDR3 coding sequence is TGTGCCACCTGGGGCAGCCTCACCGGGGAGCTGTTTTTT. It translates to CATWGSLTGELFF.

The CDR3 bases are TGCGCCAGCAGCTTGGGGCCCGCTCCCTCTGGAAACACCATATATTTT. It is translated as CASSLGPAPSGNTIYF. This rearrangement joins TRBV5-1 to TRBJ1-3; D is undetermined. The CDR3 runs to 16 residues. The germline CDR1 and CDR2 sequences are SGHRS and YFSETQ. V lost 0 bases to trimming and J lost 0 bases, with 10 bases between them.

The rearrangement joins TRBV5-1 to TRBJ1-2; unclear D gene. V was clipped by 2 bases and J by 1 base, with 6 bases between them. In germline, CDR1 is SGHRS, CDR2 YFSETQ. This CDR3 comprises 13 residues. The chain's CDR3 is CASSFGGNYGYTF. As DNA, the CDR3 is TGCGCCAGCAGCTTCGGCGGTAACTATGGCTACACCTTC.

This clone has just a few counts. This chain links TRBV5-6 with TRBJ1-5; 12 positions agree with TRBD1. The CDR3 runs to 16 residues. The V and J ends lost 2 bases and 8 bases, in that order; junction bases with no gene match: 8. From germline, CDR1 is SGHDT and CDR2 YYEEEE. CDR3 DNA: TGTGCCAGCAGCTTCACCGGGACAGGGGGCGCGGAGCCCCAGCATTTT. It codes for CASSFTGTGGAEPQHF.

The V call is TRBV29-1, the J call TRBJ1-1; TRBD1 matches at 9 bases. The CDR3 extends over 24 amino acids. The germline CDR1 and CDR2 sequences are SQVTM and ANQGSEA. With V trimmed by 2 bases and J by 0 bases, 31 bases remained unmatched. CDR3 sequence: CSVESVSAGQGFVGRPPMNTEAFF. The CDR3 DNA reads TGCAGCGTTGAAAGTGTTTCGGCGGGACAGGGTTTCGTAGGCCGGCCTCCGATGAACACTGAAGCTTTCTTT.

The table lists this clone with a few counts. The chain links TRBV4-1 to TRBJ1-4; D remains ambiguous. CDR1 is MGHRA, CDR2 YSYEKL, per germline. V lost 0 bases to trimming and J lost 7 bases, with 12 bases between them. The CDR3 loop spans 15 amino acids. The CDR3 DNA reads TGCGCCAGCAGCCAAGAATGGGCCCGGGGTGAAAAACTGTTTTTT. This translates into CASSQEWARGEKLFF.

This sequence joins TRBV19 and TRBJ1-4; TRBD1 might be the D (5 bases). CDR3 length: 15 amino acids. The V gene lost 3 bases and the J gene lost 4 bases, with 12 bases spanning the gap. CDR1 LNHDA and CDR2 SQIVND come from the germline V gene (reference sequence). The CDR3 nucleotides read TGTGCCAGTAGTATGGCGACAGCAAATAATGAAAAACTGTTTTTT. It is translated as CASSMATANNEKLFF.

As concerns this clone: Lacking the conserved final phenylalanine or tryptophan, this CDR3 likely reflects a read error. This chain joins TRBV6-5 and TRBJ1-4; D is perhaps TRBD1 (5 bases). This CDR3 comprises 15 residues. V was trimmed by 6 bases and J by 6 bases, leaving 17 bases between them. CDR1 and CDR2 (germline): MNHEY, SVGAGI. CDR3 nucleotide sequence: TGTGCCAGCAGCTACCTTAGGGGAAAGGATGAAAAACTGTTTGTT. This translates into CASSYLRGKDEKLFV.

CDR3 amino acids: CASSHPGRENSPLHF. CDR3 coding DNA: TGCGCCAGCAGCCACCCCGGTCGTGAGAATTCACCCCTCCACTTT. The V call is TRBV4-1, the J call TRBJ1-6; no firm D call. V gave up 3 bases and J gave up 7 bases, with 13 bases separating them. In germline, CDR1 is MGHRA, CDR2 YSYEKL. There are 15 residues in the CDR3.

The V call is TRBV7-2, the J call TRBJ2-7; no clear D. CDR3 length equals 13 residues. Looked up from germline, CDR1 is SGHTA and CDR2 is FQGNSA. Trimming stripped 2 bases from V and 1 base from J, with 6 bases between. The CDR3 spells CASSLPGSYEQYF. In nucleotides, the CDR3 is TGTGCCAGCAGCTTACCCGGGTCCTACGAGCAGTACTTC.

The CDR3 DNA is TGCGCCAGCAGCCCGGGGAGAGATGGGATTGGCGAGCAGTACTTC. Encoded protein: CASSPGRDGIGEQYF. The chain uses TRBV5-1 and TRBJ2-7, with D perhaps matching TRBD2 (5 bases). V gave up 4 bases and J gave up 6 bases, with 20 bases separating them. The CDR3 is 15 residues long. Germline V gene sequence: CDR1 SGHRS, CDR2 YFSETQ. Combining the CDR3 with reference TRBV5-1 and TRBJ2-7 gives the whole variable domain KAGVTQTPRYLIKTRGQQVTLSCSPISGHRSVSWYQQTPGQGLQFLFEYFSETQRNKGNFPGRFSGRQFSNSRSEMNVSTLELGDSALYLCASSPGRDGIGEQYFGPGTRLTVT.

This sequence joins TRBV4-3 and TRBJ2-5; 9 bases are shared with TRBD1. Trimming took 5 bases from V and 5 from J; bases not matched to a gene: 3. Germline CDR1 reads LGHNA; CDR2 reads YSLEER. The CDR3 is 13 amino acids. In DNA, the CDR3 is TGCGCCAGCAGCTTTGACAGGGGGGAGACCCAGTACTTC. Translation: CASSFDRGETQYF.

This clone came up once. The chain employs TRBV5-6 and TRBJ2-7; 12 nucleotides match TRBD2. Losses at the gene ends were 3 bases for V and 2 bases for J; bases not matched to a gene: 9. Germline V gene lookup returns CDR1 SGHDT and CDR2 YYEEEE. The CDR3 loop spans 17 amino acids. CDR3 amino acids: CASSSYHWTSGAYEQYF. CDR3 sequence (DNA): TGTGCCAGCAGCTCATACCATTGGACTAGCGGGGCCTACGAGCAGTACTTC. The full variable domain, with the rest looked up from reference TRBV5-6 and TRBJ2-7, is DAGVTQSPTHLIKTRGQQVTLRCSPKSGHDTVSWYQQALGQGPQFIFQYYEEEERQRGNFPDRFSGHQFPNYSSELNVNALLLGDSALYLCASSSYHWTSGAYEQYFGPGTRLTVT.

The chain employs TRBV5-4 and TRBJ2-1; 15 bases agree with TRBD2. V lost 5 bases and J lost 13; bases outside the gene matches: 4. CDR3 size: 13 residues. From germline, CDR1 is SGHNT and CDR2 YYREEE (reference sequence). The CDR3: CASRGTSGGYQFF. Written as DNA, the CDR3 is TGTGCCAGCAGGGGGACTAGCGGGGGGTACCAGTTCTTC. The full variable domain, with the rest looked up from reference TRBV5-4 and TRBJ2-1, is ETGVTQSPTHLIKTRGQQVTLRCSSQSGHNTVSWYQQALGQGPQFIFQYYREEENGRGNFPPRFSGLQFPNYSSELNVNALELDDSALYLCASRGTSGGYQFFGPGTRLTVL.

This clone was recorded only once. The identical CDR3 is also encoded by other nucleotide sequences in the sample. The chain carries TRBV30 and TRBJ1-5; TRBD1 might be the D (5 bases). This CDR3 is 13 amino acids long. Trimming removed 0 bases at V and 4 bases at J, with 7 bases between. Looked up from germline, CDR1 is GTSNPN and CDR2 is SVGIG (reference sequence). CDR3 in amino acids: CAWSVRGNQPQHF. The CDR3 DNA reads TGTGCCTGGAGTGTTAGGGGAAATCAGCCCCAGCATTTT.

V usage is TRBV30 and J usage is TRBJ2-3; D may be TRBD1 (6 bases). Trimming cost V 4 bases and J 2 bases, with 13 bases left between them. Germline values: CDR1 GTSNPN, CDR2 SVGIG (reference sequence). This CDR3 is built from 14 residues. The CDR3 coding sequence is TGTGCCTGGACCCCGGGGACAAACACAGATACGCAGTATTTT. Protein sequence: CAWTPGTNTDTQYF.

A few counts support this clone. The chain combines TRBV28 with TRBJ2-7, with D perhaps matching TRBD2 (6 bases). CDR3 length: 15 amino acids. Per the germline V gene, CDR1 is MDHEN and CDR2 is SYDVKM. The ends were cut back, 3 bases at V and 1 base at J, with 13 bases in the middle. The CDR3 nucleotides are TGTGCCAGCAGTTTGGGAGGTGAGTTGTCCTACGAGCAGTACTTC. Translating it yields CASSLGGELSYEQYF.

This chain uses TRBV16 with TRBJ1-1; D possibly corresponds to TRBD1 (6 bases). V dropped 3 bases and J dropped 0 bases, with 11 bases sitting between them. Per germline, CDR1 KGHSY and CDR2 FQNENV. CDR3 length equals 15 residues. The CDR3 protein is CASSQETGLNTEAFF. The CDR3 DNA follows: TGTGCCAGCAGCCAGGAGACAGGCCTGAACACTGAAGCTTTCTTT.

This rearrangement joins TRBV2 to TRBJ1-5; no clear D. CDR3 length equals 15 residues. Germline CDR1 SNHLY, CDR2 FYNNEI. V lost 2 bases and J lost 3, with 11 bases in between. The CDR3 is CASSEWVRPNQPQHF. DNA of the CDR3: TGTGCCAGCAGTGAATGGGTCAGGCCCAATCAGCCCCAGCATTTT.

The chain has TRBV5-1 and TRBJ2-5; 13 positions match TRBD2. CDR3 length: 17 residues. The ends lost 0 bases at V and 2 bases at J; junction bases unmatched: 4. The germline V gene has CDR1 SGHRS and CDR2 YFSETQ. CDR3 amino acids: CASSLGLAGGWQETQYF. In DNA form, the CDR3 reads TGCGCCAGCAGCTTGGGACTAGCGGGGGGATGGCAAGAGACCCAGTACTTC. The full variable domain, in which reference TRBV5-1 and TRBJ2-5 provide the parts outside the CDR3, is KAGVTQTPRYLIKTRGQQVTLSCSPISGHRSVSWYQQTPGQGLQFLFEYFSETQRNKGNFPGRFSGRQFSNSRSEMNVSTLELGDSALYLCASSLGLAGGWQETQYFGPGTRLLVL.

The rearrangement uses TRBV9 and TRBJ1-4; D ambiguous. CDR3 length: 13 amino acids. V lost 0 bases and J 7 bases, leaving 7 bases between the germline ends. Germline CDR1 SGDLS, CDR2 YYNGEE. CDR3 loop: CASSVAGGEKLFF. The DNA for the CDR3 is TGTGCCAGCAGCGTAGCTGGCGGTGAAAAACTGTTTTTT.

This chain joins TRBV7-2 and TRBJ2-1, with 7 bases matching TRBD2. Germline values: CDR1 SGHTA, CDR2 FQGNSA. The CDR3 consists of 16 residues. V gave up 4 bases and J gave up 0 bases; unmatched junction bases: 6. CDR3 sequence (DNA): TGTGCCAGCAGCTCAAGGCGGGGGAACTCCTACAATGAGCAGTTCTTC. It is translated as CASSSRRGNSYNEQFF.

Written as DNA, the CDR3 is TGTGCCAGCAGCCGCAAGGGGATAAGCGAGCAGTACTTC. Translation gives CASSRKGISEQYF. This chain links TRBV7-2 with TRBJ2-7; weak D call: TRBD1 (5 bases). V lost 5 bases, J lost 6 bases, and 14 bases lay in between. From germline, CDR1 is SGHTA and CDR2 FQGNSA. The CDR3 has 13 amino acids.

The V gene is TRBV15, the J gene TRBJ1-2; 8 bases align to TRBD1. The CDR3 sequence is 16 residues long. The ends lost 3 bases at V and 0 bases at J; junction bases unmatched: 6. Germline lookup yields CDR1 LNHNV and CDR2 YYDKDF (reference sequence). Here the CDR3 DNA reads TGTGCCACCAGCAGCACTGGGACAGGCTCTAACTATGGCTACACCTTC. Its translation is CATSSTGTGSNYGYTF.

The rearrangement uses TRBV27 and TRBJ1-1; D might be TRBD1 (5 bases). Germline V gene sequence: CDR1 MNHEY, CDR2 SMNVEV (reference sequence). The V end lost 2 bases, the J end lost 1 base, and 8 bases lay between the germline ends. There are 14 residues in the CDR3. The CDR3, as DNA: TGTGCCAGCAGTTTAAGGCAGGGGAACACTGAAGCTTTCTTT. Translated: CASSLRQGNTEAFF.

This clone was detected once. The chain couples TRBV6-1 to TRBJ2-1; D is unresolved. Germline CDR1 MNHNS, CDR2 SASEGT. The CDR3 extends over 12 amino acids. V was trimmed by 0 bases and J by 9 bases, leaving 6 bases between them. CDR3 nucleotide sequence: TGTGCCAGCAGTGAAGCTGTCGGTGAGCAGTTCTTC. Translating gives CASSEAVGEQFF.

V usage is TRBV5-4 and J usage is TRBJ2-7; D gene uncertain. This CDR3 comprises 15 residues. The ends were cut back, 0 bases at V and 2 bases at J, with 12 bases in the middle. The germline gives CDR1 SGHNT, CDR2 YYREEE (reference sequence). This chain's CDR3 is CASSLDLQITYEQYF. The DNA of the CDR3 is TGTGCCAGCAGCTTGGATCTCCAGATCACCTACGAGCAGTACTTC.

This rearrangement joins TRBV2 to TRBJ1-5, with D possibly TRBD1 on 5 matching bases. Germline CDR1 is SNHLY and CDR2 is FYNNEI. The V gene lost 4 bases and the J gene lost 2 bases, with 18 bases spanning the gap. The CDR3 sequence is 17 residues long. The CDR3 DNA follows: TGTGCCAGCAGTGCGCAGTCAGTCGCGGGGGGCAATCAGCCCCAGCATTTT. Protein: CASSAQSVAGGNQPQHF.

V and J are TRBV19 and TRBJ1-1; 7 bases align to TRBD1. Germline V CDR1 and CDR2: LNHDA, SQIVND (reference sequence). Trimming took 7 bases from V and 6 from J; bases not matched to a gene: 5. The CDR3 consists of 12 residues. The CDR3 here is CASIQGYAEAFF. DNA of the CDR3: TGTGCCAGTATACAGGGGTACGCTGAAGCTTTCTTT.